A selection of T cell receptor beta chains follows, all from one sample in a study of T-cell reconstitution after alpha-beta-depleted transplantation in children. One entry per CDR3 protein results from TCRdb running MiXCR on the PCR reads. The top ten clones hold 24% of a sample with about 130,000 distinct CDR3 sequences, around 9.8% of them seen once. The material was PBMCs, mostly from graft donor cells, obtained 180 days after TCRalphabeta/CD19-depleted stem cell transplant. These receptors were obtained from a girl under three years old who had a stem cell transplant for combined immunodeficiency, so the T cells may come from the graft donor. CDR3s include the opening cysteine and the closing phenylalanine or tryptophan. The D gene is left open where the match is weak. Expanded clones are given a class, and other clones once, few, many or no size at all.

size,V,J,D,CDR3,DNA
few,TRBV5-1,TRBJ1-4,TRBD1,CASSSYRDSPNEKLFF,TGCGCCAGCAGCTCGTACCGGGACAGCCCTAATGAAAAACTGTTTTTT
.,TRBV20-1,TRBJ2-7,TRBD1,CSARVYRGTYEQYF,TGCAGTGCTAGAGTATACAGGGGCACCTACGAGCAGTACTTC
.,TRBV29-1,TRBJ1-1,.,CSVAGQSPNTEAFF,TGCAGCGTGGCAGGACAGTCCCCGAACACTGAAGCTTTCTTT
few,TRBV4-3,TRBJ2-3,TRBD1,CASSQVGTVKHTDTQYF,TGCGCCAGCAGCCAAGTAGGGACAGTCAAGCACACAGATACGCAGTATTTT
.,TRBV5-1,TRBJ2-3,.,CASSWGVAPVTDTQYF,TGCGCCAGCAGCTGGGGGGTAGCGCCCGTCACAGATACGCAGTATTTT
.,TRBV5-1,TRBJ2-5,.,CASSLDPGRQETQYF,TGCGCCAGCAGCTTGGACCCTGGACGCCAAGAGACCCAGTACTTC
.,TRBV7-2,TRBJ2-1,.,CASSLPEGGGRSYNEQFF,TGTGCCAGCAGCTTACCGGAGGGTGGGGGAAGATCCTACAATGAGCAGTTCTTC
few,TRBV9,TRBJ1-6,TRBD1,CASSVDRGRSPLHF,TGTGCCAGCAGCGTAGACAGGGGGCGATCACCCCTCCACTTT
many,TRBV6-5,TRBJ2-7,.,CASGLPGPYEQYF,TGTGCCAGCGGTTTGCCAGGCCCCTACGAGCAGTACTTC
few,TRBV12-3/TRBV12-4,TRBJ1-2,.,CASSLASGSSGYTF,TGTGCCAGCAGTTTAGCTTCAGGCTCTAGCGGCTACACCTTC
.,TRBV6-5,TRBJ1-1,.,CASSLYVNTEAFF,TGTGCCAGCAGTTTATACGTGAACACTGAAGCTTTCTTT
many,TRBV6-2/TRBV6-3,TRBJ2-1,TRBD2,CASSYWGLADSYNEQFF,TGTGCCAGCAGTTACTGGGGACTAGCGGACTCCTACAATGAGCAGTTCTTC
.,TRBV18,TRBJ2-7,.,CASSKDSYEQYF,TGTGCCAGCTCAAAAGACAGCTACGAGCAGTACTTC
many,TRBV7-2,TRBJ1-1,TRBD1,CASSTGAGTEAFF,TGTGCCAGCAGCACAGGGGCTGGCACTGAAGCTTTCTTT
few,TRBV27,TRBJ2-5,.,CASSLIGGQETQYF,TGTGCCAGCAGTTTAATCGGGGGACAAGAGACCCAGTACTTC
.,TRBV5-5,TRBJ2-5,TRBD2,CASSSVPLADQETQYF,TGTGCCAGCAGCTCGGTGCCCCTAGCGGACCAAGAGACCCAGTACTTC
.,TRBV19,TRBJ2-7,.,CASRASPYYEQYF,TGTGCCAGTAGAGCCTCCCCATACTACGAGCAGTACTTC
.,TRBV12-3/TRBV12-4,TRBJ1-1,TRBD1,CASSIEGASTEAFF,TGTGCCAGCAGTATCGAGGGGGCAAGCACTGAAGCTTTCTTT
.,TRBV20-1,TRBJ2-5,.,CSARRVRLGETQYF,TGCAGTGCTAGAAGGGTTCGCCTAGGGGAGACCCAGTACTTC
.,TRBV15,TRBJ2-7,.,CATSRGAFSSYEQYF,TGTGCCACCAGCAGAGGGGCCTTTAGCTCCTACGAGCAGTACTTC
few,TRBV29-1,TRBJ2-3,TRBD1,CSAWTGGTDTQYF,TGCAGCGCCTGGACAGGGGGCACAGATACGCAGTATTTT
.,TRBV20-1,TRBJ2-4,.,CSASLVENIQYF,TGCAGTGCTTCACTTGTCGAGAACATTCAGTACTTC
.,TRBV4-1,TRBJ1-6,TRBD1,CASSLRGQGGSSYNSPLHF,TGCGCCAGCAGCCTCAGGGGGCAGGGAGGAAGCTCCTATAATTCACCCCTCCACTTT
.,TRBV20-1,TRBJ2-7,.,CSARDGTPGTAYEQYF,TGCAGTGCTAGAGATGGGACCCCGGGGACGGCCTACGAGCAGTACTTC
few,TRBV11-2,TRBJ1-5,.,CASSLPTRITGTANQPQHF,TGTGCCAGCAGCTTACCCACCCGAATTACCGGGACGGCGAATCAGCCCCAGCATTTT
many,TRBV20-1,TRBJ2-5,.,CSASDETQYF,TGCAGTGCTAGTGACGAGACCCAGTACTTC
.,TRBV11-2,TRBJ1-1,TRBD1,CASRWTGENTEAFF,TGTGCCAGCAGATGGACAGGGGAGAATACTGAAGCTTTCTTT
.,TRBV6-2/TRBV6-3,TRBJ2-1,TRBD2,CASSPPWGPTSGGQEFF,TGTGCCAGCAGTCCTCCATGGGGGCCAACTAGCGGGGGCCAAGAGTTCTTC
few,TRBV12-5,TRBJ2-1,TRBD2,CASGLVRKETSGGKNEQFF,TGTGCTAGTGGTTTGGTTAGAAAAGAGACTAGCGGGGGGAAGAATGAGCAGTTCTTC
.,TRBV20-1,TRBJ1-4,.,CSAPGGGNEKLFF,TGCAGTGCCCCCGGGGGGGGGAATGAAAAACTGTTTTTT
.,TRBV6-2/TRBV6-3,TRBJ2-3,.,CASSYPTDTQYF,TGTGCCAGCAGTTACCCCACAGATACGCAGTATTTT
.,TRBV5-1,TRBJ2-5,TRBD1,CASSLDKTGARRETQYF,TGCGCCAGCAGCTTGGATAAGACAGGGGCTCGGCGGGAGACCCAGTACTTC
many,TRBV20-1,TRBJ2-5,TRBD2,CSARSGVHLETQYF,TGCAGTGCTAGAAGCGGGGTTCATTTAGAGACCCAGTACTTC
few,TRBV5-6,TRBJ2-7,.,CASSLYGSFYEQYF,TGTGCCAGCAGCTTATACGGGAGCTTCTACGAGCAGTACTTC
few,TRBV12-3/TRBV12-4,TRBJ2-3,.,CASSGGTGYGTDTQYF,TGTGCCAGCAGTGGAGGTACGGGCTACGGCACAGATACGCAGTATTTT
many,TRBV12-3/TRBV12-4,TRBJ2-7,.,CASRGGYEQYF,TGTGCCAGCAGGGGGGGTTACGAGCAGTACTTC
many,TRBV20-1,TRBJ1-3,.,CSAFLSTISGNTIYF,TGCAGTGCTTTTTTATCTACGATCTCTGGAAACACCATATATTTT
.,TRBV5-6,TRBJ2-5,TRBD2,CASSLVSGGAETQYF,TGTGCCAGCAGCTTGGTGAGCGGGGGCGCAGAGACCCAGTACTTC
.,TRBV12-3/TRBV12-4,TRBJ2-6,.,CASSGMVAGANVLTF,TGTGCCAGCAGTGGGATGGTTGCTGGGGCCAACGTCCTGACTTTC
.,TRBV20-1,TRBJ2-1,TRBD1,CSVTGGARSYNEQFF,TGCAGTGTTACAGGGGGTGCTCGTTCTTACAATGAGCAGTTCTTC
.,TRBV5-5,TRBJ1-4,.,CASSWGQEKLFF,TGTGCCAGCAGCTGGGGCCAGGAAAAACTGTTTTTT
few,TRBV28,TRBJ2-2,.,CASSLPTLATNTGELFF,TGTGCCAGCAGCTTACCCACTCTAGCGACTAACACCGGGGAGCTGTTTTTT
.,TRBV25-1,TRBJ2-7,.,CASSEGGEQYF,TGTGCCAGCAGTGAAGGGGGCGAGCAGTACTTC
few,TRBV29-1,TRBJ2-1,.,CSFRGSYNEQFF,TGCAGCTTCCGTGGGTCCTACAATGAGCAGTTCTTC
.,TRBV6-1,TRBJ2-2,.,CASATANTGELFF,TGTGCCAGCGCGACGGCGAACACCGGGGAGCTGTTTTTT
few,TRBV5-1,TRBJ2-3,TRBD1,CASSHRGVQSTDTQYF,TGCGCCAGCAGCCACAGGGGAGTGCAAAGCACAGATACGCAGTATTTT
.,TRBV4-3,TRBJ1-4,TRBD1,CASSRAGTADEKLFF,TGCGCCAGCAGCCGGGCCGGGACAGCCGATGAAAAACTGTTTTTT
few,TRBV6-6,TRBJ2-7,TRBD2,CASSYSTAGGRNF,TGTGCCAGCAGTTACTCGACGGCGGGGGGAAGGAACTTC